The 11 T cell receptor beta chains below were found in one sample sequenced in a study of cytomegalovirus exposure and HLA in healthy donors. Using immunoSEQ multiplex PCR, the repertoire was profiled, and TCRdb retains in-frame clones only, with some absent. This table holds approximately 120,000 clones, 70% to 90% found once. Input material: PBMCs. All receptors derive from a woman younger than 35 in good health and CMV-seronegative.

The V call is TRBV13, the J call TRBJ2-2, with 7 bases fitting TRBD2. Germline loops: CDR1 PRHDT, CDR2 FYEKMQ (reference sequence). Trimming removed 8 bases from V and 0 bases from J; junction bases left unmatched: 3. This CDR3 spans 14 amino acids. In DNA, the CDR3 is TGTGCCAGCGGGAGGGAAACGAACACCGGGGAGCTGTTTTTT. Translation gives CASGRETNTGELFF. The complete variable domain, with remaining parts taken from reference TRBV13 and TRBJ2-2, reads AAGVIQSPRHLIKEKRETATLKCYPIPRHDTVYWYQQGPGQDPQFLISFYEKMQSDKGSIPDRFSAQQFSDYHSELNMSSLELGDSALYFCASGRETNTGELFFGEGSRLTVL.

V is TRBV4-1 and J is TRBJ1-2; a weak D match, TRBD1 (5 bases). V dropped 5 bases and J dropped 4 bases, with 17 bases sitting between them. The CDR3 loop spans 15 amino acids. The germline V gene encodes CDR1 MGHRA and CDR2 YSYEKL. The CDR3 bases are TGCGCCAGCAGCTCCCTCCCGACAGCGACCTATGGCTACACCTTC. Translated: CASSSLPTATYGYTF.

For the CDR3, the DNA is TGCGCCAGCAGCTTCCAACTTACTTCTGGGGCCAACGTCCTGACTTTC. Encoded protein: CASSFQLTSGANVLTF. This sequence joins TRBV5-1 and TRBJ2-6; D is ambiguous. Between the trimmed V and J ends, which lost 2 bases and 1 base, there was a span of 10 bases. Germline assignment: CDR1 SGHRS and CDR2 YFSETQ. The length of the CDR3 is 16 residues.

This clone appeared once. The rearrangement joins TRBV19 to TRBJ1-6, with D possibly being TRBD1 (6 bases). From germline, CDR1 is LNHDA and CDR2 SQIVND (reference sequence). The V end lost 6 bases, the J end lost 5 bases, and 11 bases lay between the germline ends. The length of the CDR3 is 14 residues. The CDR3 reads CASSRGSDNSPLHF. CDR3 in DNA: TGTGCCAGTAGCAGGGGTTCGGATAATTCACCCCTCCACTTT.

This chain joins TRBV19 and TRBJ1-2; a weak D match, TRBD1 (5 bases). V was trimmed by 4 bases and J by 3 bases, leaving 15 bases between them. This CDR3 contains 15 residues. Per germline, CDR1 LNHDA and CDR2 SQIVND (reference sequence). CDR3: CASSTRSPGDYGYTF. CDR3 DNA: TGTGCCAGTAGTACCCGGTCCCCGGGGGACTATGGCTACACCTTC. Filled out from reference TRBV19 and TRBJ1-2, the complete variable domain reads DGGITQSPKYLFRKEGQNVTLSCEQNLNHDAMYWYRQDPGQGLRLIYYSQIVNDFQKGDIAEGYSVSREKKESFPLTVTSAQKNPTAFYLCASSTRSPGDYGYTFGSGTRLTVV.

The CDR3 DNA reads as TGTGCCAGCAGCTTAGCGGGACAGGGGAACACTGAAGCTTTCTTT. It encodes CASSLAGQGNTEAFF. The V and J genes are TRBV7-2 and TRBJ1-1, with 9 positions matching TRBD1. CDR1 and CDR2 (germline): SGHTA, FQGNSA. The CDR3 extends over 15 amino acids. Losses at the gene ends were 0 bases for V and 1 base for J; bases not matched to a gene: 0.

The V and J genes are TRBV5-6 and TRBJ2-2; a weak D match, TRBD2 (6 bases). CDR1 SGHDT and CDR2 YYEEEE come from the germline V gene. V was shortened by 0 bases and J by 5 bases, with 8 bases between the two germline ends. This CDR3 is built from 14 residues. Here the CDR3 reads CASSLGAGTGELFF. The CDR3 nucleotides are TGTGCCAGCAGCTTGGGGGCGGGAACCGGGGAGCTGTTTTTT.

The rearrangement uses TRBV9 and TRBJ2-1; D is unresolved. Trimming pared 0 bases from V and 2 bases from J, leaving 9 bases between. This CDR3 has 15 amino acids. Germline CDR1 reads SGDLS; CDR2 reads YYNGEE. The CDR3 protein is CASSVGITTYNEQFF. The CDR3 coding sequence is TGTGCCAGCAGCGTAGGAATCACTACCTACAATGAGCAGTTCTTC.

The chain joins TRBV7-2 to TRBJ2-7, with 10 bases fitting TRBD2. CDR1 is SGHTA and CDR2 is FQGNSA in the germline V gene. V trimming: 1 base; J trimming: 3 bases; junction bases outside the gene matches: 3. The CDR3 has 15 amino acids. As DNA, the CDR3 is TGTGCCAGCAGCTTAGAACTAGCGGGGAACTACGAGCAGTACTTC. The encoded protein is CASSLELAGNYEQYF.

J is TRBJ2-3 and V is TRBV4-1; D possibly corresponds to TRBD1 (5 bases). V lost 1 base and J 0 bases, leaving 11 bases between the germline ends. The CDR3 consists of 16 residues. Germline CDR1 and CDR2: MGHRA and YSYEKL. For the CDR3, the DNA is TGCGCCAGCAGCCAAGCTGGCAGGGCAAGCACAGATACGCAGTATTTT. It translates to CASSQAGRASTDTQYF.

The rearrangement joins TRBV5-1 to TRBJ1-2, with 7 bases that match TRBD1. V was pared by 3 bases and J by 4 bases, with 9 bases of the junction left unmatched. Germline V gives CDR1 SGHRS, CDR2 YFSETQ. The length of the CDR3 is 15 residues. This chain's CDR3 is CASSSEAGTAYGYTF. In nucleotides, the CDR3 is TGCGCCAGCAGCTCTGAAGCCGGGACAGCCTATGGCTACACCTTC.